The 27 T cell receptor beta chains below all came from one sample that was sequenced in a study of beta chain features in type 1 diabetes. Whole-study results and caveats: Moderate but significant shortening of TCRB CDR3s was recorded in all four CD4+ subsets from Type 1 diabetes patients.

Their cognate antigens are unknown. Expressed TCRB transcripts were sequenced after all isolated RNA was converted to cDNA. The table came from immunoSEQ multiplex PCR; TCRdb's copy has only in-frame clones and leaves some out. The data hold 310,000 or so clones, with about 15% observed a single time. Sequenced material: naive CD4+ T cells from blood. The receptors here all came from a man between 18 and 29 years old with type 1 diabetes.

This clone was picked up a small number of times. The chain combines TRBV7-9 with TRBJ1-2, with D unclear. The CDR3 is 14 amino acids. CDR1 is SEHNR and CDR2 is FQNEAQ in the germline V gene (reference sequence). Trimming stripped 8 bases from V and 4 bases from J, with 17 bases between. CDR3 sequence: CASGSLSWAYGYTF. The CDR3 nucleotides are TGTGCCAGCGGATCCCTTAGTTGGGCCTATGGCTACACCTTC.

The table lists this clone with a few counts. This rearrangement joins TRBV2 to TRBJ1-5; 9 bases fit TRBD1. The CDR3 length is 15 residues. V shed 0 bases, J shed 7 bases, and the junction held 4 bases outside the gene matches. Germline V gene data show CDR1 as SNHLY and CDR2 as FYNNEI. The chain's CDR3 is CASSEAQGARQPQHF. The CDR3, as DNA: TGTGCCAGCAGTGAAGCACAGGGGGCAAGGCAGCCCCAGCATTTT.

This rearrangement joins TRBV30 to TRBJ2-5; 7 bases are a match to TRBD1. The CDR3 sequence is 16 residues long. The ends lost 3 bases at V and 1 base at J; junction bases unmatched: 11. Germline V CDR1 and CDR2: GTSNPN, SVGIG (reference sequence). The CDR3 reads CAWSPSRTGIQETQYF. CDR3 nucleotide sequence: TGTGCCTGGAGCCCCTCAAGGACAGGTATCCAAGAGACCCAGTACTTC.

This clone was seen more than once but under ten times. The chain links TRBV5-6 to TRBJ2-7, with TRBD1 matching over 10 bases. Germline V gives CDR1 SGHDT, CDR2 YYEEEE. The CDR3 is 14 amino acids. The J segment lost 2 bases and the V segment lost 2 bases, leaving 1 base of the junction unmatched. CDR3 sequence (DNA): TGTGCCAGCAGCTTTGGGACAGGGGCCTACGAGCAGTACTTC. Translation: CASSFGTGAYEQYF.

The chain couples TRBV28 to TRBJ2-1; possibly TRBD2 for D (5 bases). Germline V lookup: CDR1 MDHEN, CDR2 SYDVKM. This CDR3 is built from 9 residues. V was pared by 8 bases and J by 9 bases, with 5 bases between. The CDR3 loop is CASGSEQFF. The CDR3 DNA sequence: TGTGCCAGCGGGAGTGAGCAGTTCTTC. Full variable domain (outside the CDR3, taken from reference TRBV28 and TRBJ2-1): DVKVTQSSRYLVKRTGEKVFLECVQDMDHENMFWYRQDPGLGLRLIYFSYDVKMKEKGDIPEGYSVSREKKERFSLILESASTNQTSMYLCASGSEQFFGPGTRLTVL.

The sample holds one count of this clone. The rearrangement joins TRBV13 to TRBJ2-5, with TRBD2 identical over 9 bases. Trimming cost V 5 bases and J 10 bases; bases outside gene matches: 14. From germline, CDR1 is PRHDT and CDR2 FYEKMQ (reference sequence). The CDR3 runs to 15 residues. The CDR3 is CASSPPGGRAGGQYF. CDR3 DNA sequence: TGTGCCAGCAGCCCCCCAGGCGGGAGAGCGGGGGGCCAGTACTTC.

The genes are TRBV18 and TRBJ2-3; a weak D match, TRBD2 (5 bases). The CDR3 is 14 residues long. V shed 6 bases and J shed 5 bases, with 15 bases lying between them. Germline V gives CDR1 KGHSH, CDR2 LQKENI. The CDR3 region is CASSHPNEGDTQYF. The DNA for the CDR3 is TGTGCCAGCTCCCACCCGAACGAGGGAGATACGCAGTATTTT.

The genes are TRBV7-2 and TRBJ1-1, with 7 bases that match TRBD1. The CDR3 is made up of 13 amino acids. Trimming removed 6 bases from V and 0 bases from J; junction bases left unmatched: 1. Germline V lookup: CDR1 SGHTA, CDR2 FQGNSA. CDR3 amino acids: CASRQGLNTEAFF. The CDR3 DNA is TGTGCCAGCAGACAGGGGTTGAACACTGAAGCTTTCTTT. Supplemented by reference TRBV7-2 and TRBJ1-1, the full variable domain reads GAGVSQSPSNKVTEKGKDVELRCDPISGHTALYWYRQSLGQGLEFLIYFQGNSAPDKSGLPSDRFSAERTGGSVSTLTIQRTQQEDSAVYLCASRQGLNTEAFFGQGTRLTVV.

V and J are TRBV7-2 and TRBJ2-4; 8 bases are a match to TRBD2. Germline lookup yields CDR1 SGHTA and CDR2 FQGNSA. The CDR3 loop spans 16 amino acids. V lost 5 bases to trimming and J lost 9 bases; unmatched junction nucleotides: 15. Here the CDR3 DNA reads TGTGCCAGCAGCCCCTCTTTGTTTAGCGGGGTTGTCATTCAGTACTTC. Amino acids: CASSPSLFSGVVIQYF. The whole variable domain, filled in from reference TRBV7-2 and TRBJ2-4, reads GAGVSQSPSNKVTEKGKDVELRCDPISGHTALYWYRQSLGQGLEFLIYFQGNSAPDKSGLPSDRFSAERTGGSVSTLTIQRTQQEDSAVYLCASSPSLFSGVVIQYFGAGTRLSVL.

This clone showed up just a few times. CDR3 sequence: CASSLGLNSPLHF. The CDR3 coding sequence is TGTGCCAGCAGCTTAGGACTTAATTCACCCCTCCACTTT. J is TRBJ1-6 and V is TRBV7-2, with D hard to call. V lost 1 base to trimming and J lost 6 bases, with 4 bases between them. The V gene's germline CDR1 is SGHTA and CDR2 FQGNSA. This CDR3 spans 13 amino acids.

This chain connects TRBV18 to TRBJ1-2; possibly TRBD1 for D (6 bases). From germline, CDR1 is KGHSH and CDR2 LQKENI. V dropped 4 bases and J dropped 12 bases, with 21 bases sitting between them. This CDR3 has 14 residues. The CDR3 DNA reads as TGTGCCAGCTCACTTGCGGACAGCTCGGGGAGCCACACCTTC. This encodes CASSLADSSGSHTF.

The CDR3 is CASQDSYSNQPQHF. The CDR3 DNA sequence: TGTGCCAGCCAAGATTCCTATAGCAATCAGCCCCAGCATTTT. J is TRBJ1-5 and V is TRBV2, with D uncertain. The ends were cut back, 8 bases at V and 0 bases at J, with 11 bases in the middle. From germline, CDR1 is SNHLY and CDR2 FYNNEI. This CDR3 is built from 14 residues.

The chain recombines TRBV4-2 with TRBJ2-6, with 8 bases lining up with TRBD2. After removal of 3 bases from V and 1 base from J, the junction contained 8 bases not matched to a gene. Germline lookup yields CDR1 LGHNA and CDR2 YNFKEQ. The length of the CDR3 is 18 residues. The CDR3 loop reads CASSQSRAGASGANVLTF. Here the CDR3 DNA reads TGTGCCAGCAGCCAGAGCCGAGCGGGAGCGTCTGGGGCCAACGTCCTGACTTTC.

The chain has TRBV9 and TRBJ2-2, with 7 bases lining up with TRBD1. In germline, CDR1 is SGDLS, CDR2 YYNGEE. The CDR3 extends over 17 amino acids. The junction had 16 bases not matched to a gene; V was cut back by 4 bases and J by 7 bases. CDR3 coding DNA: TGTGCCAGCAGCCCCCATAGGGGGCTTGGGTCTTACGGGGAGCTGTTTTTT. Amino acids: CASSPHRGLGSYGELFF.

This clone was found a few times. The chain recombines TRBV18 with TRBJ1-5; no definite D call. Looked up from germline, CDR1 is KGHSH and CDR2 is LQKENI. The CDR3 sequence is 13 residues long. V lost 2 bases and J 9 bases, leaving 11 bases between the germline ends. The CDR3 DNA sequence: TGTGCCAGCTCACCAACCGAGGAGGCGCCCCAGCATTTT. This gives the protein CASSPTEEAPQHF.

The chain recombines TRBV7-9 with TRBJ2-1; TRBD1 agrees at 7 bases. Trimming at V came to 2 bases and at J to 2 bases, leaving 6 bases not matched to a gene. This CDR3 has 16 residues. Germline V lookup: CDR1 SEHNR, CDR2 FQNEAQ (reference sequence). The CDR3 loop is CASSLISGTAYNEQFF. The DNA for the CDR3 is TGTGCCAGCAGCTTAATATCCGGGACAGCCTACAATGAGCAGTTCTTC.

The chain couples TRBV6-5 to TRBJ2-2; D remains unclear. Germline assignment: CDR1 MNHEY and CDR2 SVGAGI. The CDR3 contains 14 residues. V dropped 2 bases and J dropped 1 base, with 5 bases sitting between them. The CDR3 DNA reads TGTGCCAGCAGTTACCAGCGGAACACCGGGGAGCTGTTTTTT. Translation gives CASSYQRNTGELFF.

The rearrangement joins TRBV7-8 to TRBJ1-3; 8 nucleotides match TRBD1. Trimming removed 3 bases from V and 0 bases from J; junction bases left unmatched: 7. The germline V gene encodes CDR1 SGHVS and CDR2 FQNEAQ. CDR3 length: 17 residues. CDR3 nucleotide sequence: TGTGCCAGCAGCTTCTTGGGACAGGCCGTCTCTGGAAACACCATATATTTT. Translating gives CASSFLGQAVSGNTIYF.

The gene calls are TRBV9 and TRBJ2-5, with 9 positions matching TRBD1. CDR1 and CDR2 (germline): SGDLS, YYNGEE. The ends lost 4 bases at V and 3 bases at J; junction bases unmatched: 7. This CDR3 comprises 15 residues. CDR3 nucleotides: TGTGCCAGCAGCTCTCGGACAGGGGCCAAAGAGACCCAGTACTTC. It codes for CASSSRTGAKETQYF.

The table lists this clone with a few counts. The rearrangement joins TRBV7-2 to TRBJ1-2, with D possibly being TRBD1 (6 bases). Germline V lookup: CDR1 SGHTA, CDR2 FQGNSA. The CDR3 covers 12 residues. V was cut by 2 bases and J by 6 bases, with 7 bases left in between. The CDR3 coding sequence is TGTGCCAGCAGCTTATCAGGGGATGGCTACACCTTC. Its protein is CASSLSGDGYTF.

V is TRBV5-4 and J is TRBJ2-4; D is uncertain. Trimming shortened V by 4 bases and J by 7 bases, and 15 bases separated the two germline ends. The CDR3 sequence is 14 residues long. Looked up from germline, CDR1 is SGHNT and CDR2 is YYREEE (reference sequence). The CDR3 region is CASSQPEAANIQYF. The CDR3 nucleotides are TGTGCCAGCAGCCAGCCAGAGGCGGCTAACATTCAGTACTTC.

V is TRBV6-1 and J is TRBJ1-2; TRBD1 aligns across 8 bases. The V gene end was trimmed by 2 bases and the J gene end by 4 bases; junction bases not matched to a gene: 6. This CDR3 has 15 residues. Germline lookup yields CDR1 MNHNS and CDR2 SASEGT. This CDR3 reads CASSEPGQGIYGYTF. The CDR3 bases are TGTGCCAGCAGTGAACCTGGACAGGGCATCTATGGCTACACCTTC.

This clone was found a few times. The chain carries TRBV4-3 and TRBJ2-4; 7 bases match TRBD2. The ends lost 3 bases at V and 1 base at J; junction bases unmatched: 9. Germline values: CDR1 LGHNA, CDR2 YSLEER. The CDR3 covers 17 residues. The DNA for the CDR3 is TGCGCCAGCAGCCAGGGGGACTACTCGGGCGCCAAAAACATTCAGTACTTC. This gives the protein CASSQGDYSGAKNIQYF.

The rearrangement joins TRBV4-1 to TRBJ1-6, with 9 nucleotides matching TRBD1. The CDR3 is 16 amino acids. Germline assignment: CDR1 MGHRA and CDR2 YSYEKL. Trimming cost V 0 bases and J 8 bases; bases outside gene matches: 5. CDR3 sequence: CASSQDTGGAYSPLHF. Written as DNA, the CDR3 is TGCGCCAGCAGCCAAGATACAGGGGGCGCGTATTCACCCCTCCACTTT.

This clone was observed a handful of times. The chain joins TRBV7-9 to TRBJ2-1; D is possibly TRBD2 (6 bases). Germline assignment: CDR1 SEHNR and CDR2 FQNEAQ (reference sequence). The CDR3 runs 16 residues. Trimming shortened V by 5 bases and J by 3 bases, and 17 bases separated the two germline ends. The CDR3 nucleotides read TGTGCCAGCAGCAAAAGGCCTAGCGACTTCTACAATGAGCAGTTCTTC. Translation: CASSKRPSDFYNEQFF.

The V and J genes are TRBV5-8 and TRBJ2-2; a possible D gene is TRBD1 (6 bases). The CDR3 consists of 16 residues. V lost 3 bases, J lost 0 bases, and 12 bases lay in between. Looked up from germline, CDR1 is SGHTS and CDR2 is YDEGEE. As DNA, the CDR3 is TGTGCCAGCAGCTCATCAAAGGGGGCGAACACCGGGGAGCTGTTTTTT. Amino acids: CASSSSKGANTGELFF. The full variable domain, its missing parts supplied by reference TRBV5-8 and TRBJ2-2, is EAGVTQSPTHLIKTRGQQATLRCSPISGHTSVYWYQQALGLGLQFLLWYDEGEERNRGNFPPRFSGRQFPNYSSELNVNALELEDSALYLCASSSSKGANTGELFFGEGSRLTVL.

This clone has a handful of counts. The chain links TRBV4-1 to TRBJ2-1; 9 nucleotides line up with TRBD2. With 1 base clipped from V and 6 bases from J, the junction kept 13 bases outside the gene matches. Germline CDR1 is MGHRA and CDR2 is YSYEKL. The CDR3 extends over 18 amino acids. CDR3 sequence: CASSQGLRGGALLNEQFF. Here the CDR3 DNA reads TGCGCCAGCAGCCAAGGTCTGCGCGGGGGGGCTTTACTCAATGAGCAGTTCTTC.